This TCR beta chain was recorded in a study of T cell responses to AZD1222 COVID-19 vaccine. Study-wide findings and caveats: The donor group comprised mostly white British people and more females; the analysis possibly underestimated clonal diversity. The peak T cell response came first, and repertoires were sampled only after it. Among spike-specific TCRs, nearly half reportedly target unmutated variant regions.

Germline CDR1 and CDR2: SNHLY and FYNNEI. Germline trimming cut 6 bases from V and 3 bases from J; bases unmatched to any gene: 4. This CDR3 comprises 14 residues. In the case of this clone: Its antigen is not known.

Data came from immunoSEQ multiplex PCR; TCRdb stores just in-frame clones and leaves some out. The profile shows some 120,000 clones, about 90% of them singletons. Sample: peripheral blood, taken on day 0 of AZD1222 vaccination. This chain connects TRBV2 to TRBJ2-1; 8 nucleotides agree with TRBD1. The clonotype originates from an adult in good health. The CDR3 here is CASRHRGIYNEQFF. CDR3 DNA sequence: TGTGCCAGCAGGCACAGGGGGATCTACAATGAGCAGTTCTTC.